A single sample gave rise to the 26 T cell receptor beta chains below, sequenced in a study of blood T cell repertoires in COVID-19. The assay was immunoSEQ multiplex PCR, and TCRdb's table has in-frame clones only and misses some. The repertoire includes about 270,000 clones, under 90% of them detected once, and less than 4% sits in the top ten. Material: peripheral blood. These receptors originate from a woman younger than 30 with acute or convalescent COVID-19.

The V gene is TRBV28, the J gene TRBJ1-5; D is unclear. V dropped 2 bases and J dropped 4 bases, with 9 bases sitting between them. The CDR3 length is 14 residues. Germline assignment: CDR1 MDHEN and CDR2 SYDVKM. DNA for the CDR3: TGTGCCAGCAGTTTAGAGGTCGGGAATCAGCCCCAGCATTTT. It is translated as CASSLEVGNQPQHF.

The chain carries TRBV27 and TRBJ2-3, with a weak D call TRBD1 (6 bases). Trimming removed 2 bases at V and 2 bases at J, with 8 bases between. There are 14 residues in the CDR3. Germline V gives CDR1 MNHEY, CDR2 SMNVEV (reference sequence). CDR3 DNA sequence: TGTGCCAGCAGTTTAAACAGGGTCACAGATACGCAGTATTTT. This encodes CASSLNRVTDTQYF.

This chain links TRBV7-9 with TRBJ2-1; TRBD2 matches 13 bases. J gave up 4 bases and V 3 bases, and 3 bases lay outside the gene matches. The length of the CDR3 is 16 residues. Per germline, CDR1 SEHNR and CDR2 FQNEAQ (reference sequence). The CDR3 loop is CASSFRLAGGYNEQFF. The CDR3 nucleotides read TGTGCCAGCAGCTTCCGACTAGCGGGAGGTTACAATGAGCAGTTCTTC.

The chain combines TRBV10-3 with TRBJ2-2; D might be TRBD1 (6 bases). The CDR3 is made up of 11 amino acids. V lost 8 bases to trimming and J lost 7 bases, with 8 bases between them. The V gene's germline CDR1 is ENHRY and CDR2 SYGVKD. The DNA for the CDR3 is TGTGCCATCGGGGGCGGCGGGGAGCTGTTTTTT. As protein: CAIGGGGELFF.

The rearrangement joins TRBV7-9 to TRBJ2-7, with TRBD2 matching 7 bases. The germline CDR1 and CDR2 sequences are SEHNR and FQNEAQ (reference sequence). V lost 1 base, J lost 5 bases, and 11 bases stayed unmatched. CDR3 size: 16 residues. The CDR3 is CASSLVQAGVKDEQYF. The CDR3 DNA reads as TGTGCCAGCAGCTTAGTCCAGGCGGGAGTGAAGGACGAGCAGTACTTC. The whole variable domain, filled in from reference TRBV7-9 and TRBJ2-7, reads DTGVSQNPRHKITKRGQNVTFRCDPISEHNRLYWYRQTLGQGPEFLTYFQNEAQLEKSRLLSDRFSAERPKGSFSTLEIQRTEQGDSAMYLCASSLVQAGVKDEQYFGPGTRLTVT.

V usage is TRBV27 and J usage is TRBJ1-4, with D possibly TRBD1 on 5 matching bases. The V gene's germline CDR1 is MNHEY and CDR2 SMNVEV (reference sequence). The CDR3 is 12 amino acids. V lost 5 bases and J 10 bases, leaving 11 bases between the germline ends. CDR3 loop: CASSPPQGKLFF. The CDR3 nucleotides read TGTGCCAGCAGTCCCCCTCAGGGAAAACTGTTTTTT.

This clone showed up just a few times. The chain employs TRBV4-3 and TRBJ2-1; the match to TRBD2 covers 13 bases. The CDR3 has 17 residues. CDR1 and CDR2 from the germline V gene are LGHNA and YSLEER. After removal of 4 bases from V and 2 bases from J, the junction contained 5 bases not matched to a gene. CDR3: CASSPEGTSGTYNEQFF. CDR3 DNA: TGCGCCAGCAGCCCGGAAGGGACTAGCGGGACCTACAATGAGCAGTTCTTC.

The chain employs TRBV19 and TRBJ1-1, with TRBD1 as a possible D gene (6 bases). Trimming took off 5 bases at V and 2 bases at J, with 15 bases between the two ends. The germline CDR1 and CDR2 sequences are LNHDA and SQIVND (reference sequence). This CDR3 comprises 15 residues. The CDR3: CASSFRQAVNTEAFF. The CDR3 nucleotides read TGTGCCAGTAGTTTCAGACAGGCCGTAAACACTGAAGCTTTCTTT.

This clone has just one count. The chain employs TRBV10-2 and TRBJ2-2, with TRBD2 matching over 7 bases. This CDR3 comprises 15 residues. J was trimmed by 1 base and V by 7 bases; bases with no gene match: 6. Germline values: CDR1 WSHSY, CDR2 SAAADI. CDR3 DNA sequence: TGCGCCAGCATCCCGCTAGCGGAGAACACCGGGGAGCTGTTTTTT. The encoded protein is CASIPLAENTGELFF.

The V and J genes are TRBV7-9 and TRBJ1-1; no clear D. Trimming shortened V by 1 base and J by 5 bases, and 2 bases separated the two germline ends. The CDR3 loop spans 11 amino acids. Per the germline V gene, CDR1 is SEHNR and CDR2 is FQNEAQ (reference sequence). The CDR3 DNA reads as TGTGCCAGCAGCTTAGTAACTGAAGCTTTCTTT. Its protein product is CASSLVTEAFF.

The rearrangement uses TRBV6-4 and TRBJ2-2; 12 nucleotides align to TRBD2. The junction had 0 bases not matched to a gene; V was cut back by 0 bases and J by 4 bases. The CDR3 runs 16 residues. The germline gives CDR1 MRHNA, CDR2 SNTAGT. CDR3 residues: CASSDSGLAGTGELFF. The CDR3 bases are TGTGCCAGCAGTGACTCGGGACTAGCGGGCACCGGGGAGCTGTTTTTT.

The V and J genes are TRBV19 and TRBJ2-1, with TRBD2 matching 9 bases. Trimming removed 4 bases from V and 1 base from J; junction bases left unmatched: 5. The CDR3 is 16 amino acids. Germline V gene sequence: CDR1 LNHDA, CDR2 SQIVND (reference sequence). The CDR3 region has the DNA TGTGCCAGTAGTAAACAAGCGGGAGGATCCTACAATGAGCAGTTCTTC. Residues: CASSKQAGGSYNEQFF.

The chain recombines TRBV27 with TRBJ2-1; 7 bases agree with TRBD2. The CDR3 is 14 residues long. CDR1 and CDR2 from the germline V gene are MNHEY and SMNVEV (reference sequence). After removal of 6 bases from V and 9 bases from J, the junction contained 11 bases not matched to a gene. The CDR3 sequence is CASREEGLSGEQFF. For the CDR3, the DNA is TGTGCCAGCAGAGAGGAGGGACTATCGGGTGAGCAGTTCTTC.

J is TRBJ2-7 and V is TRBV19, with 9 bases that match TRBD1. Germline CDR1 reads LNHDA; CDR2 reads SQIVND (reference sequence). V trimming: 10 bases; J trimming: 4 bases; junction bases outside the gene matches: 14. The CDR3 is made up of 15 amino acids. The CDR3: CATGNWGQGIYEQYF. In nucleotides, the CDR3 is TGTGCCACCGGAAACTGGGGACAGGGTATATACGAGCAGTACTTC.

The rearrangement joins TRBV12-3 or TRBV12-4 to TRBJ2-1; D is unresolved. The CDR3 has 11 amino acids. Trimming cost V 3 bases and J 5 bases, with 2 bases left between them. The CDR3 coding sequence is TGTGCCAGCAGTTTTAACAATGAGCAGTTCTTC. Protein sequence: CASSFNNEQFF.

This rearrangement joins TRBV19 to TRBJ1-1; perhaps TRBD1 as D (5 bases). CDR1 and CDR2 from the germline V gene are LNHDA and SQIVND (reference sequence). Trimming shortened V by 10 bases and J by 0 bases, and 24 bases separated the two germline ends. The CDR3 runs 17 residues. CDR3 amino acids: CATRGARPGEMNTEAFF. The CDR3 bases are TGTGCCACCCGCGGGGCCCGACCCGGGGAAATGAACACTGAAGCTTTCTTT.

This chain links TRBV5-1 with TRBJ1-3; D may be TRBD1 (6 bases). In germline, CDR1 is SGHRS, CDR2 YFSETQ. This CDR3 is 16 amino acids long. With 0 bases removed from V and 0 bases from J, the gap between germline ends came to 10 bases. The CDR3 reads CASSLADSYSGNTIYF. The CDR3, as DNA: TGCGCCAGCAGCTTGGCGGACAGTTACTCTGGAAACACCATATATTTT.

This clone was counted once. The chain combines TRBV4-1 with TRBJ2-3; D possibly corresponds to TRBD2 (5 bases). V was pared by 1 base and J by 0 bases, with 8 bases between. The CDR3 loop spans 15 amino acids. Germline-derived CDR1 and CDR2 are MGHRA and YSYEKL. CDR3 sequence (DNA): TGCGCCAGCAGCCAAGCTAGCTACAGCACAGATACGCAGTATTTT. Its protein is CASSQASYSTDTQYF.

The chain has TRBV7-8 and TRBJ1-5; no definite D call. V was pared by 1 base and J by 6 bases, with 13 bases between. From germline, CDR1 is SGHVS and CDR2 FQNEAQ. This CDR3 has 15 amino acids. The DNA of the CDR3 is TGTGCCAGCAGCTTAGTTGTGGGTTCAGGTCAGCCCCAGCATTTT. The encoded protein is CASSLVVGSGQPQHF. The full variable domain, its missing parts supplied by reference TRBV7-8 and TRBJ1-5, is GAGVSQSPRYKVAKRGQDVALRCDPISGHVSLFWYQQALGQGPEFLTYFQNEAQLDKSGLPSDRFFAERPEGSVSTLKIQRTQQEDSAVYLCASSLVVGSGQPQHFGDGTRLSIL.

The gene calls are TRBV5-6 and TRBJ2-1, with a possible D match to TRBD1 (6 bases). V gave up 2 bases and J gave up 10 bases, with 13 bases separating them. This CDR3 region has 13 residues. The germline V gene encodes CDR1 SGHDT and CDR2 YYEEEE. The CDR3 is CASSFTTGSEQFF. The CDR3 DNA sequence: TGTGCCAGCAGCTTTACTACAGGGTCGGAGCAGTTCTTC.

The chain employs TRBV3-1 (or the pseudogene TRBV3-2) and TRBJ1-6; D is ambiguous. Trimming cost V 0 bases and J 8 bases, with 17 bases left between them. The CDR3 has 17 residues. Germline values: CDR1 LGHDT, CDR2 YNNKEL (reference sequence). The CDR3 protein is CASSQDPWPTSDSPLHF. The CDR3 bases are TGTGCCAGCAGCCAAGATCCCTGGCCGACATCGGATTCACCCCTCCACTTT.

This clone was detected only once. The V gene is TRBV4-3, the J gene TRBJ2-7; TRBD2 is a possible D gene (5 bases). CDR3 length: 16 amino acids. Trimming shortened V by 0 bases and J by 0 bases, and 12 bases separated the two germline ends. Germline V gene data show CDR1 as LGHNA and CDR2 as YSLEER. The CDR3 DNA sequence: TGCGCCAGCAGCCAAGAGAGGGAGTTTAGCTCCTACGAGCAGTACTTC. Protein product: CASSQEREFSSYEQYF.

V gene TRBV3-1 (or the pseudogene TRBV3-2) combines with J gene TRBJ1-2; 9 nucleotides line up with TRBD1. Germline CDR1 reads LGHDT; CDR2 reads YNNKEL (reference sequence). The CDR3 is made up of 16 amino acids. V trimming: 2 bases; J trimming: 4 bases; junction bases outside the gene matches: 8. The CDR3 loop is CASSQTWGTGRYGYTF. DNA of the CDR3: TGTGCCAGCAGCCAAACTTGGGGGACAGGGCGCTATGGCTACACCTTC.

The CDR3 loop is CAISPSSEDNSYEQYF. As DNA, the CDR3 is TGTGCCATCAGTCCCTCCTCTGAGGACAATTCGTACGAGCAGTACTTC. The rearrangement uses TRBV10-3 and TRBJ2-7; D is perhaps TRBD1 (5 bases). The CDR3 contains 16 residues. V was trimmed by 5 bases and J by 4 bases, leaving 21 bases between them. Germline V gives CDR1 ENHRY, CDR2 SYGVKD.

This clone was seen a single time. V gene TRBV25-1 combines with J gene TRBJ1-1; D uncertain. V lost 3 bases and J 11 bases, leaving 13 bases between the germline ends. Germline loops: CDR1 MGHDK, CDR2 SYGVNS. There are 12 residues in the CDR3. The CDR3 sequence is CASSEGTGWAFF. CDR3 sequence (DNA): TGTGCCAGCAGTGAGGGTACGGGGTGGGCTTTCTTT.

The chain recombines TRBV11-2 with TRBJ1-3; D might be TRBD1 (6 bases). V shed 5 bases and J shed 2 bases, with 13 bases lying between them. CDR3 length equals 15 residues. Germline lookup yields CDR1 SGHAT and CDR2 FQNNGV. The CDR3: CASSDPGTTGNTIYF. The CDR3 DNA reads TGTGCCAGCAGCGATCCCGGGACAACTGGAAACACCATATATTTT.